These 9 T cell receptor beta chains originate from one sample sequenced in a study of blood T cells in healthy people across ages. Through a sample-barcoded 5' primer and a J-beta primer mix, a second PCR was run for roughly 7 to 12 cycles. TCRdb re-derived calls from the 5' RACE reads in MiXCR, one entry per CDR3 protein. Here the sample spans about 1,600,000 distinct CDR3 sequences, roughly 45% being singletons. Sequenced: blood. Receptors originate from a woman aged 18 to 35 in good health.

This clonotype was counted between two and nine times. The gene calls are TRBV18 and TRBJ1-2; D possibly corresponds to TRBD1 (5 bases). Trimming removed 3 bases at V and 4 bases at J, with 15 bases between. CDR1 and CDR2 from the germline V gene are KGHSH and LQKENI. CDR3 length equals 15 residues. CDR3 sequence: CASSPPDRSLYGYTF. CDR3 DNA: TGTGCCAGCTCACCGCCCGACAGATCCCTCTATGGCTACACCTTC.

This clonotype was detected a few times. CDR3 DNA sequence: TGTGCCAGCAGCTTATCACAGGGTCGAAACATTCAGTACTTC. Protein product: CASSLSQGRNIQYF. This chain links TRBV11-2 with TRBJ2-4; the D gene is possibly TRBD1 (6 bases). V was clipped by 2 bases and J by 6 bases, with 11 bases between them. Germline CDR1 and CDR2: SGHAT and FQNNGV. This CDR3 has 14 residues. Full variable domain (missing parts from reference TRBV11-2 and TRBJ2-4): EAGVAQSPRYKIIEKRQSVAFWCNPISGHATLYWYQQILGQGPKLLIQFQNNGVVDDSQLPKDRFSAERLKGVDSTLKIQPAKLEDSAVYLCASSLSQGRNIQYFGAGTRLSVL.

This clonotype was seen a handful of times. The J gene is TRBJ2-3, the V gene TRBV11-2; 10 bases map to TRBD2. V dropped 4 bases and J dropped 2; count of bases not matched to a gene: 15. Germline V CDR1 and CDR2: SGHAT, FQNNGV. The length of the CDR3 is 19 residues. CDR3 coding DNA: TGTGCCAGCAGCTCCCCTTCCCTCCTAGCGGGGGCATCCACAGATACGCAGTATTTT. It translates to CASSSPSLLAGASTDTQYF.

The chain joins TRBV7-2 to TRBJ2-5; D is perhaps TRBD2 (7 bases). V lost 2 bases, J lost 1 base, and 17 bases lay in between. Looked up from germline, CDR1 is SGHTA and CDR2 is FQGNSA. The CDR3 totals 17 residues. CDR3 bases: TGTGCCAGCAGCTTATCGTCGGGGGCTAGCGGCCAAGAGACCCAGTACTTC. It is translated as CASSLSSGASGQETQYF.

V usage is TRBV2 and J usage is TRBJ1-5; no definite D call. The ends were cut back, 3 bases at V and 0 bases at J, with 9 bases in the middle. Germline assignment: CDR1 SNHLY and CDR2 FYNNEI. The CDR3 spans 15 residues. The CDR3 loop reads CASSDQYNSNQPQHF. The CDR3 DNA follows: TGTGCCAGCAGTGACCAGTATAATAGCAATCAGCCCCAGCATTTT.

In DNA form, the CDR3 reads TGTGCCAGCTCACCGGGACTAGCGGGAGTAGTGGAGCAGTACTTC. Translated, it gives CASSPGLAGVVEQYF. J is TRBJ2-5 and V is TRBV18; 14 bases align to TRBD2. V gave up 3 bases and J gave up 11 bases; unmatched junction bases: 8. The length of the CDR3 is 15 residues. CDR1 is KGHSH and CDR2 is LQKENI in the germline V gene.

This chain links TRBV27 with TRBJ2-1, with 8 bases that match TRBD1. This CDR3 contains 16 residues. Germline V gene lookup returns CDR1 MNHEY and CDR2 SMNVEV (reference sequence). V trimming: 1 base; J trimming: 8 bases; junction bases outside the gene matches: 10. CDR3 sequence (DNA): TGTGCCAGCAGTTTATTAGGGGACAGGTCACCATATGAGCAGTTCTTC. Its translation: CASSLLGDRSPYEQFF.

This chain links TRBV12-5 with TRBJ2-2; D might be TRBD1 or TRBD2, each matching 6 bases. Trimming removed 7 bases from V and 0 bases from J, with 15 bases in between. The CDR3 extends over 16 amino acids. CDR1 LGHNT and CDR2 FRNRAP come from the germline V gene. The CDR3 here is CASAKGGSSNTGELFF. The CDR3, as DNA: TGTGCTAGTGCCAAAGGGGGGTCCTCGAACACCGGGGAGCTGTTTTTT.

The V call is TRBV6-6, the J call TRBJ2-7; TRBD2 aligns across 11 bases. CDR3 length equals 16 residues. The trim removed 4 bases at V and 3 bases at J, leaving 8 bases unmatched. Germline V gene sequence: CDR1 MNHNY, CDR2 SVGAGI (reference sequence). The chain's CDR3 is CASSSLAGGAHYEQYF. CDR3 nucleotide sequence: TGTGCCAGCAGTTCCCTAGCGGGAGGCGCCCACTACGAGCAGTACTTC.